These 2 T cell receptor beta chains share one sample of origin, sequenced in a study of beta chain features in type 1 diabetes. Reverse transcribing all isolated RNA meant expressed TCRB transcripts were sequenced. TCRdb's table, derived via immunoSEQ multiplex PCR, lists solely in-frame clones and lacks some. The table lists about 900,000 clones, about a sixth of them singletons, with 0.023% in the top ten. Sequenced material: naive CD4+ T cells from blood. Receptors originate from a woman aged 18-35 years in good health.

This clone has more than one count but fewer than ten. The V and J genes are TRBV7-9 and TRBJ2-2; perhaps TRBD1 as D (5 bases). Trimming removed 8 bases at V and 0 bases at J, with 16 bases between. Germline CDR1 is SEHNR and CDR2 is FQNEAQ (reference sequence). The CDR3 is 16 amino acids. CDR3 DNA sequence: TGTGCCAGCCCCGCCCTCAGGGCCTCGAACACCGGGGAGCTGTTTTTT. Translated: CASPALRASNTGELFF.

This clone occurred a few times. The chain employs TRBV10-3 and TRBJ2-3; 9 bases map to TRBD2. This CDR3 is built from 18 residues. Trimming cost V 3 bases and J 0 bases; bases outside gene matches: 10. Germline CDR1 reads ENHRY; CDR2 reads SYGVKD. CDR3 in DNA: TGTGCCATCAGTGAAGGGCTAGCGGGAATAACTAGCACAGATACGCAGTATTTT. Protein product: CAISEGLAGITSTDTQYF.